This record looks at one TCR beta chain sequence and its context. The target antigen is unknown. TCRdb processed the 5' RACE reads anew with MiXCR; each CDR3 protein has one entry. The sample lists just over 300,000 distinct CDR3 sequences, 19% occurring once. The germline CDR1 and CDR2 sequences are SQVTM and ANQGSEA. CDR3 length: 13 residues. V lost 6 bases and J lost 9; bases outside the gene matches: 5. This record belongs to a study of T-cell memory formation after mild COVID-19. As for the study in general: The TCR clusters were mostly specific to one donor.

General study findings and limits: Contracting clones from day 15 to 85 showed balanced CD4/CD8; later expanders favored CD4+. Pre-infection memory showed some responding clones, and this suggested that cross-reactive memory joined. Contracting CD4+ clones were located mainly in CM and EM, and CD8+ clones in EMRA.

What was sequenced was PBMCs or a T cell subset sorted from them (not recorded which). The sequence was collected from a man between 18 and 29 years old who had mild COVID-19 (a few samples of this study predate the infection). Cell type and time point are not known. The rearrangement joins TRBV29-1 to TRBJ2-1, with 13 bases that match TRBD2. CDR3 region: CSVATSGGGEQFF. CDR3 bases: TGCAGCGTGGCTACTAGCGGGGGGGGTGAGCAGTTCTTC.